This TCR beta chain was identified in a study of beta chain features in type 1 diabetes. The study's findings and limits: Type 1 diabetes patients had moderately but significantly shorter TCRB CDR3s in all four CD4+ subsets. HLA effects on TCRB rearrangement stayed unresolved here. The study found that naive, central memory and Treg TCRB repertoires appeared more similar in patients than in healthy donors.

Trimming pared 3 bases from V and 5 bases from J, leaving 10 bases between. The CDR3 is 13 residues long. Germline V lookup: CDR1 LNHNV, CDR2 YYDKDF (reference sequence). With respect to this clone: Its antigen is not identified.

The investigators reverse transcribed all of the isolated RNA, so they sequenced expressed TCRB transcripts. Produced via immunoSEQ multiplex PCR; TCRdb's table is partial and in-frame only. The profile shows some 180,000 clones, approximately 13% of them singletons. Sequencing was done on a sample of central memory CD4+ T cells from blood. The rearrangement joins TRBV15 to TRBJ2-5; a possible D gene is TRBD1 (6 bases). The source is a woman between 18 and 29 years old in good health. The chain's CDR3 is CATSRRDRETQYF. CDR3 coding DNA: TGTGCCACCAGCAGGAGAGACAGGGAGACCCAGTACTTC.